The 5 T cell receptor beta chains given below trace back to one sample, sequenced in a study of identifying expanded T cells in peripheral blood. Assay: immunoSEQ multiplex PCR; the TCRdb copy retains only in-frame clones and omits some. The top ten clones hold roughly 17% of a sample with fewer than 110,000 clones, roughly 89% of them seen once. The sequenced sample was blood. These receptors came from a person aged 18-70 years in good health.

This chain joins TRBV11-1 and TRBJ1-3, with TRBD1 identical over 7 bases. J gave up 0 bases and V 3 bases, and 2 bases lay outside the gene matches. The CDR3 spans 15 residues. CDR1 SGHAT and CDR2 FQDESV come from the germline V gene (reference sequence). The CDR3 is CASSFGTVSGNTIYF. The DNA of the CDR3 is TGTGCCAGCAGCTTCGGGACAGTCTCTGGAAACACCATATATTTT.

The chain carries TRBV27 and TRBJ2-7; D is perhaps TRBD1 (5 bases). Between the trimmed V and J ends, which lost 3 bases and 12 bases, there was a span of 18 bases. Germline V gene lookup returns CDR1 MNHEY and CDR2 SMNVEV (reference sequence). The CDR3 extends over 13 amino acids. The CDR3 here is CASSLRDSDRRYF. In DNA, the CDR3 is TGTGCCAGCAGTTTGCGAGACAGCGATCGTAGGTACTTC.

The genes are TRBV29-1 and TRBJ1-6; tentatively, D is TRBD1 (5 bases). The CDR3 consists of 13 residues. Trimming took 3 bases from V and 10 from J, leaving 13 bases between them. CDR1 and CDR2 (germline): SQVTM, ANQGSEA. CDR3 region: CSVEEGRGSPLHF. For the CDR3, the DNA is TGCAGCGTTGAGGAGGGGCGGGGATCACCCCTCCACTTT.

Written as DNA, the CDR3 is TGTGCCAGCAGCAACACTAGTTCCAACAAAAACATTCAGTACTTC. It specifies CASSNTSSNKNIQYF. The chain couples TRBV7-9 to TRBJ2-4, with D tentatively TRBD2 (5 bases). Germline assignment: CDR1 SEHNR and CDR2 FQNEAQ (reference sequence). The CDR3 is made up of 15 amino acids. V was shortened by 5 bases and J by 3 bases, with 14 bases between the two germline ends. Full variable domain (remainder filled in from reference TRBV7-9 and TRBJ2-4): DTGVSQNPRHKITKRGQNVTFRCDPISEHNRLYWYRQTLGQGPEFLTYFQNEAQLEKSRLLSDRFSAERPKGSFSTLEIQRTEQGDSAMYLCASSNTSSNKNIQYFGAGTRLSVL.

This clone was seen more than once but under ten times. V and J are TRBV6-5 and TRBJ2-2; TRBD1 is a possible D gene (5 bases). CDR3 size: 14 residues. Trimming removed 5 bases from V and 1 base from J, with 8 bases in between. Germline V gene data show CDR1 as MNHEY and CDR2 as SVGAGI. In DNA form, the CDR3 reads TGTGCCAGCAGTACCCAGGGGAACACCGGGGAGCTGTTTTTT. It specifies CASSTQGNTGELFF.